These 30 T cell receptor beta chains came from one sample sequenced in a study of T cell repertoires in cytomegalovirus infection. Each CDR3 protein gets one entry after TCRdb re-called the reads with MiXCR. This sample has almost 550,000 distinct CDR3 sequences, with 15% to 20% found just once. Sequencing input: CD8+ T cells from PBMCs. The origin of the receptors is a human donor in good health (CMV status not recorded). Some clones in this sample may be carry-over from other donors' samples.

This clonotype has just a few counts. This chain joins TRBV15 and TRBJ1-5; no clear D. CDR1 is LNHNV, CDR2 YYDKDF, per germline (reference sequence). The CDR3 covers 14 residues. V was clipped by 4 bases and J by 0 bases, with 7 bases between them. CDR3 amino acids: CATSTGYSNQPQHF. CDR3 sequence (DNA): TGTGCCACCAGCACCGGATATAGCAATCAGCCCCAGCATTTT. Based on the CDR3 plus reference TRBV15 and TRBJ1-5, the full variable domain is DAMVIQNPRYQVTQFGKPVTLSCSQTLNHNVMYWYQQKSSQAPKLLFHYYDKDFNNEADTPDNFQSRRPNTSFCFLDIRSPGLGDTAMYLCATSTGYSNQPQHFGDGTRLSIL.

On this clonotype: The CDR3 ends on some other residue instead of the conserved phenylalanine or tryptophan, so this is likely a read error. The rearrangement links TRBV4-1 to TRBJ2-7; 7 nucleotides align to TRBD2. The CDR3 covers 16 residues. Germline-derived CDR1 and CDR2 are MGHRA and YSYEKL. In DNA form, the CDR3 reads TGTGCCAGCAGCCAAGAGTACGGCGGGAGTAGCTACGAGCAGTACTTA. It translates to CASSQEYGGSSYEQYL.

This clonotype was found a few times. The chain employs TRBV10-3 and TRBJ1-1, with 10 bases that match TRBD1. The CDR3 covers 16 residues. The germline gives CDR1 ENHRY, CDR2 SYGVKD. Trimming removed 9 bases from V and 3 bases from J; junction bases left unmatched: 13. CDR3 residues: CAIKDLTGGKYTEAFF. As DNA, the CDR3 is TGTGCCATTAAAGATTTGACAGGGGGCAAGTACACTGAAGCTTTCTTT.

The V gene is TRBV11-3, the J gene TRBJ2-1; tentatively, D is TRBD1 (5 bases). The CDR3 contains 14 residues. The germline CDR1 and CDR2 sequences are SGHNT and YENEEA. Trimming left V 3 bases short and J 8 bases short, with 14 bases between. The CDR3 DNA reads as TGTGCCAGCAGCTTGTATCAGTGGGGCCATGAGCAGTTCTTC. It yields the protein CASSLYQWGHEQFF.

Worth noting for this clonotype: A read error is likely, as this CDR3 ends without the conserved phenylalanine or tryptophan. The CDR3 DNA is TGTGCCTGGGATACCGGGACAGGGAGACAAGAGACCCAGTACTTA. Its protein is CAWDTGTGRQETQYL. The rearrangement joins TRBV30 to TRBJ2-5, with 9 bases matching TRBD1. Germline V gene data show CDR1 as GTSNPN and CDR2 as SVGIG (reference sequence). The CDR3 extends over 15 amino acids. The V gene end was trimmed by 5 bases and the J gene end by 2 bases; junction bases not matched to a gene: 9.

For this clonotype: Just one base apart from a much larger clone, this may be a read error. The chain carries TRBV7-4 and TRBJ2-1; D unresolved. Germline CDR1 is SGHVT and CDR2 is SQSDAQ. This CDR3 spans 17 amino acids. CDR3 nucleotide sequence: TGTGCCAGCAGCCCCCCAGGTTCGGCGGATCGCTACAATGAGGAGTTCTTC. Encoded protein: CASSPPGSADRYNEEFF.

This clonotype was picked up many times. The CDR3 is CASSLDRGTGTDTQYF. CDR3 bases: TGTGCCAGCAGCTTAGATCGAGGGACGGGCACAGATACGCAGTATTTT. The chain couples TRBV11-2 to TRBJ2-3; tentatively, D is TRBD1 or TRBD2 (5 bases each). The CDR3 is 16 residues long. V was cut by 0 bases and J by 1 base, with 11 bases left in between. Germline lookup yields CDR1 SGHAT and CDR2 FQNNGV.

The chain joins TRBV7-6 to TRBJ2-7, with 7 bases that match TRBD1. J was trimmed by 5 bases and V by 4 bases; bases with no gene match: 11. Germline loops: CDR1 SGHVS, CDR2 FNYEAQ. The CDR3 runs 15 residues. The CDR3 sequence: CASSYPDRAPHEQYF. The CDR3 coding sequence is TGTGCCAGCAGCTACCCCGACAGGGCCCCCCACGAGCAGTACTTC.

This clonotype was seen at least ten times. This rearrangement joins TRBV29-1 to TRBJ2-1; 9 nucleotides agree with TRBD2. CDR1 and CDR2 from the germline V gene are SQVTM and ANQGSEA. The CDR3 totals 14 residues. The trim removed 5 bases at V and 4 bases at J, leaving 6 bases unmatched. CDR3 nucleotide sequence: TGCAGCGTTACAATAGCGGGAGAGTACAATGAGCAGTTCTTC. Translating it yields CSVTIAGEYNEQFF.

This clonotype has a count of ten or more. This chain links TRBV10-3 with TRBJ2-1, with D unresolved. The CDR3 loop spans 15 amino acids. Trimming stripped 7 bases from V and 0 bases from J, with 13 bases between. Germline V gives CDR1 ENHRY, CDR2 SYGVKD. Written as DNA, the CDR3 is TGTGCCATCACCAAGGAAACAGCCTCCTACAATGAGCAGTTCTTC. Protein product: CAITKETASYNEQFF.

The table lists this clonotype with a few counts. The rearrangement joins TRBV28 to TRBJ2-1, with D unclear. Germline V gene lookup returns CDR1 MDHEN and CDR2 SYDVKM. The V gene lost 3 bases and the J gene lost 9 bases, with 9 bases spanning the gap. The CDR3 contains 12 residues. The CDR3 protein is CASSFRRTEQFF. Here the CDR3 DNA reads TGTGCCAGCAGTTTCCGAAGAACTGAGCAGTTCTTC.

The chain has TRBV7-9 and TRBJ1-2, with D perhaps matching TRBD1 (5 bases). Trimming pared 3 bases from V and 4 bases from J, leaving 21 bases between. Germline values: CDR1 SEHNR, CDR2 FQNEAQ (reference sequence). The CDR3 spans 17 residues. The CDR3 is CASSLLMGQADLYGYTF. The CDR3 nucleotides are TGTGCCAGCAGCTTGCTGATGGGGCAGGCGGACCTCTATGGCTACACCTTC.

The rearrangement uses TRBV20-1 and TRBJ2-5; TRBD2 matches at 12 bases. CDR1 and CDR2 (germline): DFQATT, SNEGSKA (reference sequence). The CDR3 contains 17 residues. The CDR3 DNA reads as TGCAGCCCCGCCAGGACTAGCGGGGCCCAAGGAGTGGAGACCCAGTACTTC. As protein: CSPARTSGAQGVETQYF.

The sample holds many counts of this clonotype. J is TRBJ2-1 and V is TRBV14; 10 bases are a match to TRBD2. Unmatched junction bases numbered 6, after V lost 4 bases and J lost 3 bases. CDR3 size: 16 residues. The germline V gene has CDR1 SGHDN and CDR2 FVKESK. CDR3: CASSPLLAGLYNEQFF. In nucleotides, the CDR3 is TGTGCCAGCAGCCCTCTACTAGCGGGACTCTACAATGAGCAGTTCTTC.

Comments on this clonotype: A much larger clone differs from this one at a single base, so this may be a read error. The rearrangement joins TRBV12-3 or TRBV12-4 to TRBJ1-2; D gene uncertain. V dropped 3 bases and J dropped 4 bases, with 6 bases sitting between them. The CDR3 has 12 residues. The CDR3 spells CASSFGVYGYTF. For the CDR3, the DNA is TGTGCCAGCAGTTTCGGAGTCTATGGCTACACCTTC.

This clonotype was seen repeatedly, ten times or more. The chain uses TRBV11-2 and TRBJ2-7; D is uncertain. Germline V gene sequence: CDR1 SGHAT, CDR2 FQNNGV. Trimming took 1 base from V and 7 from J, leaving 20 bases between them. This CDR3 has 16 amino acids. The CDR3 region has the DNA TGTGCCAGCAGCTTAGGACGTCAAAAGGTGTATATTGAGCAGTACTTC. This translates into CASSLGRQKVYIEQYF.

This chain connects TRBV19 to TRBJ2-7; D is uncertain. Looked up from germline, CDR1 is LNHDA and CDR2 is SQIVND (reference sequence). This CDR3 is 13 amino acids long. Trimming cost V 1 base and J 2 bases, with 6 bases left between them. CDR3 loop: CASSIAGTYEQYF. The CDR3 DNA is TGTGCCAGTAGTATAGCCGGTACCTACGAGCAGTACTTC.

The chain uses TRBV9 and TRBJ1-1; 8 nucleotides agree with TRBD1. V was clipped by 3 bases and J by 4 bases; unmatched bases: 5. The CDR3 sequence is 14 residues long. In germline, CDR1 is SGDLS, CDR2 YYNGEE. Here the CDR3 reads CASSASDRGTEAFF. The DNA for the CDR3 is TGTGCCAGCAGCGCATCCGACAGGGGCACTGAAGCTTTCTTT. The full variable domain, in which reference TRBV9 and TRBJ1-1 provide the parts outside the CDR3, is DSGVTQTPKHLITATGQRVTLRCSPRSGDLSVYWYQQSLDQGLQFLIQYYNGEERAKGNILERFSAQQFPDLHSELNLSSLELGDSALYFCASSASDRGTEAFFGQGTRLTVV.

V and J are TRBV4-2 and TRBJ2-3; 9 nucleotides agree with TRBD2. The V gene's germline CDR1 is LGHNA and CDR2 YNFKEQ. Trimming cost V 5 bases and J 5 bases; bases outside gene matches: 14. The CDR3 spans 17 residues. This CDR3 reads CASSGPGIAGAEDTQYF. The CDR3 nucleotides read TGTGCCAGCAGCGGTCCTGGGATAGCGGGAGCGGAAGATACGCAGTATTTT.

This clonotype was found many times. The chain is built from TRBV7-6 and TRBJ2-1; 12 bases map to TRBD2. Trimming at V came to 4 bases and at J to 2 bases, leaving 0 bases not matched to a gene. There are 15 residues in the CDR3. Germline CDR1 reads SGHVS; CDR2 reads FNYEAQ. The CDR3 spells CASSSSGGAYNEQFF. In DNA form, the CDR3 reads TGTGCCAGCAGCTCTAGCGGGGGGGCCTACAATGAGCAGTTCTTC.

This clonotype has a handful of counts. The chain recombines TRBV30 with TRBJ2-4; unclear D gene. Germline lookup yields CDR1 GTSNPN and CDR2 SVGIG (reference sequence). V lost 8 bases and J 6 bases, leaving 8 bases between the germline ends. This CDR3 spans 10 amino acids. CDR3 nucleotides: TGTGCCCTAGAGAGAAACATTCAGTACTTC. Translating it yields CALERNIQYF.

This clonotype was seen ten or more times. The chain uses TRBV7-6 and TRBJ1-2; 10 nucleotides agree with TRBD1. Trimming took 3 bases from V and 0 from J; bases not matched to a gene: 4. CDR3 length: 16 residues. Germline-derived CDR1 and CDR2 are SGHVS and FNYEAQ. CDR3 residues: CASSLGTGASNYGYTF. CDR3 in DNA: TGTGCCAGCAGCTTGGGGACAGGGGCATCTAACTATGGCTACACCTTC.

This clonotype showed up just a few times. CDR3 region: CASSHVGFLGGNQPQHF. The CDR3 coding sequence is TGCGCCAGCAGCCACGTAGGATTTTTAGGGGGCAATCAGCCCCAGCATTTT. This sequence joins TRBV4-1 and TRBJ1-5; tentatively, D is TRBD1 (5 bases). V lost 3 bases to trimming and J lost 2 bases, with 17 bases between them. Germline CDR1 MGHRA, CDR2 YSYEKL. The CDR3 totals 17 residues.

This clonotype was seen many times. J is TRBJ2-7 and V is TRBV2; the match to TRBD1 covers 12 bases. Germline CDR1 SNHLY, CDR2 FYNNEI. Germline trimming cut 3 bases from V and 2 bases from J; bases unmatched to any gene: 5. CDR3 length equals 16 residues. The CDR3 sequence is CASSEGGQGAAYEQYF. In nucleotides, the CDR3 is TGTGCCAGCAGTGAGGGGGGACAGGGGGCGGCCTACGAGCAGTACTTC.

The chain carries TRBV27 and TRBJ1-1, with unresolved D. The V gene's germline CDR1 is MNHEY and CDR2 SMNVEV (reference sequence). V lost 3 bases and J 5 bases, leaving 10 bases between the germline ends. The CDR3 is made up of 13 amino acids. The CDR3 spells CASSFGRRTEAFF. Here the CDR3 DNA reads TGTGCCAGCAGTTTTGGGAGACGGACTGAAGCTTTCTTT.

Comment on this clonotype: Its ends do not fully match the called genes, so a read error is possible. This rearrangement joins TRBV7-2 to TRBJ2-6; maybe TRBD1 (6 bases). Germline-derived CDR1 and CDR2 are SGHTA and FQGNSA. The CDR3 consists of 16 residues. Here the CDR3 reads CASSFPVQGSADVLTF. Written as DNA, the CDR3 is TGTGCAAGCAGCTTCCCGGTACAGGGCTCCGCGGACGTCCTGACTTTC.

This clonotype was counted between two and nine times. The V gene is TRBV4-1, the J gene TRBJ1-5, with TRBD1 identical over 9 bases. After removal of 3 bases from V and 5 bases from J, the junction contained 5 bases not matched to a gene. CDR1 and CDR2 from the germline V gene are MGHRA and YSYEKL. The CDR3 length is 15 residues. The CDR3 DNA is TGCGCCAGCAGCCACGAGGACAGGGGCGATCAGCCCCAGCATTTT. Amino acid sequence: CASSHEDRGDQPQHF.

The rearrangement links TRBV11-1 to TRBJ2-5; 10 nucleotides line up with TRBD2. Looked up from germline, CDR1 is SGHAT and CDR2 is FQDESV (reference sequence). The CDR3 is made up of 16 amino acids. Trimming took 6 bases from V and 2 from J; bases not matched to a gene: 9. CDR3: CASRKRLAGLQETQYF. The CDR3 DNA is TGTGCCAGCAGGAAAAGACTAGCGGGTCTACAAGAGACCCAGTACTTC.

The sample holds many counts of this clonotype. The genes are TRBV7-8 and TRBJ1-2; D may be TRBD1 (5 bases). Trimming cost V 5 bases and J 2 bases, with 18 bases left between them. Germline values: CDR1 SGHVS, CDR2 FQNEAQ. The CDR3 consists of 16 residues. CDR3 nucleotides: TGTGCCAGCAGCCCCCCTGGGGCAGGAGGGAACTATGGCTACACCTTC. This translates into CASSPPGAGGNYGYTF.

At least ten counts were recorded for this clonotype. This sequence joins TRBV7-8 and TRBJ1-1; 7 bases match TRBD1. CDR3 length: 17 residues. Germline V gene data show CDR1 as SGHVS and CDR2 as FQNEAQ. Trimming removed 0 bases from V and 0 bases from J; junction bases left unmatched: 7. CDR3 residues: CASSLARGGQMNTEAFF. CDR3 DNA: TGTGCCAGCAGCTTAGCGAGAGGGGGACAGATGAACACTGAAGCTTTCTTT.